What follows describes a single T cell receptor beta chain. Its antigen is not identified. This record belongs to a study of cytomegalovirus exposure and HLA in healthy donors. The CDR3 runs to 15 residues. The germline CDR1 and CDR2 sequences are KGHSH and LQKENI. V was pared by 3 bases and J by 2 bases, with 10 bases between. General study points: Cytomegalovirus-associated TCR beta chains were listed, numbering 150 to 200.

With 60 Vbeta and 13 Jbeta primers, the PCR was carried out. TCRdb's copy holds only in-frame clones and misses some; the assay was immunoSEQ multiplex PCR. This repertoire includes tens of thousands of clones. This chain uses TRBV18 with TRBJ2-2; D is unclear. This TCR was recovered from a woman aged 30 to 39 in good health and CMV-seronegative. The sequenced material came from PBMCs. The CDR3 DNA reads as TGTGCCAGCTCACCTCAGATGAAAAACACCGGGGAGCTGTTTTTT. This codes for CASSPQMKNTGELFF.